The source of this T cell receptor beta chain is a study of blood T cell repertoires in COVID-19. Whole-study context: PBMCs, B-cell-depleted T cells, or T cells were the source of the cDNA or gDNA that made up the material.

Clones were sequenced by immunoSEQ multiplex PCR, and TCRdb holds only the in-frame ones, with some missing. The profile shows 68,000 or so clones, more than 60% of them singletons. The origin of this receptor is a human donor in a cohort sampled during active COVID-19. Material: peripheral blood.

The CDR3: CASSLRQGTGYTF. The DNA of the CDR3 is TGTGCCAGCAGTTTGAGACAGGGGACTGGCTACACCTTC. This sequence joins TRBV6-2 or TRBV6-3 and TRBJ1-2, with TRBD1 matching 8 bases. Germline lookup yields CDR1 MNHEY and CDR2 SVGEGT. This CDR3 region has 13 residues. V lost 4 bases and J lost 7; bases outside the gene matches: 5.